This TCR beta chain is from a study of blood T cell repertoires in COVID-19 (dated by TCRdb to the early 2020s). Describing the broader study: Samples from collaborators originated in the United States, Italy and Spain and spanned both the acute and convalescent phases of COVID-19. The samples were drawn from the first 160 participants of the ongoing ImmuneRACE study and from some 1,300 subjects provided by 6 global collaborators. The dataset comprised deeply sampled blood TCRbeta repertoires from subjects exposed to, actively infected with, or recovered from COVID-19. Sample metadata almost always included a de-identified subject ID, COVID-19 status, age in years and sex. The material from the prospective study consisted of cDNA or gDNA derived from T cells, B-cell-depleted T cells, or PBMCs. HLA class I and class II types, where available, came from metadata supplied by the sample provider rather than from assay-based typing. A freely available public database, intended as a resource for researchers studying the immune response to SARS-CoV-2, is where the repertoires were released.

TCRbeta CDR3 regions were amplified from genomic DNA using the immunoSEQ Assay, a bias-controlled multiplex PCR. The authors processed their data as follows. The number of nucleated cells in each sample was estimated from the amplification of reference gene primers within the assay. To quantify the absolute abundance of each unique TCRbeta CDR3 rearrangement, sequence reads were collapsed and filtered. Productive Simpson clonality was computed per sample as the square root of Simpson's diversity index over productive rearrangements. This immuneACCESS table, as held by TCRdb, lists in-frame sequences with V and J called but not all clones. Of the missing ones, under half trace to an unresolved V gene in checked studies; the others have no known cause. The DNA gave D and trimming, while V, J and clone size come from that table. The sample has roughly 200,000 clones on record, 85% of them singletons. The ten most abundant clones make up roughly a sixth of the sample.

CDR1 and CDR2 are read off the germline V gene as MRHNA and SNTAGT. After removal of 2 bases from V and 3 bases from J, the junction retains 1 base not matched to a gene. The CDR3 contains 14 residues, cysteine and phenylalanine counted. This entry keeps only the CDR3 DNA: 42 bases, framed from base 1. Enrolling through a virtual design, the prospective study's participants ranged in age from roughly 18 to 95 years and lived across 24 United States geographic areas. In the prospective study, cohorts were assigned on the basis of participant-reported clinical history obtained from a screening survey and a study questionnaire. For ImmuneRACE Cohort 3, a participant was defined as recovered based on two consecutive negative NP/OP PCR tests, clearance by a healthcare professional, or resolution of symptoms. In the prospective study, whole blood, serum and a nasopharyngeal or oropharyngeal swab were collected from each participant by mobile phlebotomists. Participants in the prospective study had the option to provide additional blood draws and questionnaires over a 2-month period. Prospective study blood samples were shipped either frozen or at room temperature before DNA extraction.

Broad study findings and their caveats: How much clinical and demographic metadata was included differed by source and by participant, and the metadata was provided uncurated.

This clone has ten or more counts. The specificity of this receptor is unknown. There are no base qualities to consult, and no much larger clone falls within one base. The rearranged segments are TRBV6-4 and TRBJ2-1; 7 middle bases align to TRBD1. Input material: PBMCs or T cells enriched from blood (not recorded which). This clonotype was obtained from a man aged 40-50 years who had recovered from COVID-19. CDR3 reads: CASSDGTDYNEQFF. The DNA reads TGTGCCAGCAGTGACGGGACAGACTACAATGAGCAGTTCTTC.